Shown below are 21 T cell receptor beta chains from a single sample sequenced in a study of blood T cell repertoires in COVID-19. Some clones are missing from TCRdb's copy, which holds only in-frame ones; the method was immunoSEQ multiplex PCR. Of under 200,000 clones listed, more than 70% are singletons. The material sequenced was PBMCs or T cells enriched from blood (not recorded which). Every receptor here comes from a woman under 30 who had recovered from COVID-19.

DNA for the CDR3: TGTGCCAGCAGTGAACGACAGGGGTATAGTGATGAAGCTTTCTTT. It yields the protein CASSERQGYSDEAFF. V is TRBV6-1 and J is TRBJ1-1; 8 bases are a match to TRBD1. The CDR3 sequence is 15 residues long. V lost 2 bases, J lost 7 bases, and 9 bases stayed unmatched. CDR1 and CDR2 (germline): MNHNS, SASEGT.

This clone was seen ten or more times. V and J are TRBV18 and TRBJ1-3, with 8 bases matching TRBD1. This CDR3 is 16 amino acids long. V lost 3 bases, J lost 9 bases, and 13 bases stayed unmatched. Germline CDR1 and CDR2: KGHSH and LQKENI. The DNA for the CDR3 is TGTGCCAGCTCACCTACGGGACAGGCCCCCCTGGGCACCATATATTTT. Its translation: CASSPTGQAPLGTIYF.

This chain joins TRBV5-1 and TRBJ1-1; possibly TRBD1 for D (6 bases). V was pared by 0 bases and J by 0 bases, with 9 bases between. CDR1 SGHRS and CDR2 YFSETQ come from the germline V gene. This CDR3 comprises 15 residues. This CDR3 is CASSLGTVMNTEAFF. Here the CDR3 DNA reads TGCGCCAGCAGCTTGGGGACAGTCATGAACACTGAAGCTTTCTTT. The full variable domain, with the rest looked up from reference TRBV5-1 and TRBJ1-1, is KAGVTQTPRYLIKTRGQQVTLSCSPISGHRSVSWYQQTPGQGLQFLFEYFSETQRNKGNFPGRFSGRQFSNSRSEMNVSTLELGDSALYLCASSLGTVMNTEAFFGQGTRLTVV.

This sequence joins TRBV6-1 and TRBJ2-7; tentative D call: TRBD2 (7 bases). The CDR3 extends over 16 amino acids. CDR1 is MNHNS and CDR2 is SASEGT in the germline V gene. The ends were cut back, 2 bases at V and 4 bases at J, with 18 bases in the middle. This CDR3 reads CASSEKSRGGGYEQYF. The DNA of the CDR3 is TGTGCCAGCAGTGAAAAATCCCGGGGAGGGGGGTACGAGCAGTACTTC.

This chain connects TRBV6-5 to TRBJ2-5, with 8 bases that match TRBD1. V lost 10 bases, J lost 6 bases, and 10 bases stayed unmatched. The V gene's germline CDR1 is MNHEY and CDR2 SVGAGI. CDR3 size: 13 residues. As DNA, the CDR3 is TGTGCCACCGAGGACAGGGATCGAAAGACCCAGTACTTC. Amino acid sequence: CATEDRDRKTQYF.

The V and J genes are TRBV15 and TRBJ1-5; possibly TRBD1 for D (6 bases). The CDR3 consists of 15 residues. V was pared by 6 bases and J by 4 bases, with 16 bases between. Germline CDR1 LNHNV, CDR2 YYDKDF (reference sequence). CDR3 protein: CATRQTGGLNQPQHF. CDR3 bases: TGTGCCACCAGGCAAACGGGGGGCCTTAATCAGCCCCAGCATTTT. The full variable domain, in which reference TRBV15 and TRBJ1-5 provide the parts outside the CDR3, is DAMVIQNPRYQVTQFGKPVTLSCSQTLNHNVMYWYQQKSSQAPKLLFHYYDKDFNNEADTPDNFQSRRPNTSFCFLDIRSPGLGDTAMYLCATRQTGGLNQPQHFGDGTRLSIL.

The chain carries TRBV9 and TRBJ2-1, with 7 bases matching TRBD2. This CDR3 spans 17 amino acids. The junction had 13 bases not matched to a gene; V was cut back by 0 bases and J by 7 bases. Per germline, CDR1 SGDLS and CDR2 YYNGEE. In nucleotides, the CDR3 is TGTGCCAGCAGCGTAGAGTTGCGGGGGACCCCTCTTAATGAGCAGTTCTTC. Translation: CASSVELRGTPLNEQFF. The full variable domain, completed using reference TRBV9 and TRBJ2-1, is DSGVTQTPKHLITATGQRVTLRCSPRSGDLSVYWYQQSLDQGLQFLIQYYNGEERAKGNILERFSAQQFPDLHSELNLSSLELGDSALYFCASSVELRGTPLNEQFFGPGTRLTVL.

The chain combines TRBV18 with TRBJ1-1; a possible D gene is TRBD1 (6 bases). V lost 5 bases, J lost 9 bases, and 13 bases lay in between. The CDR3 has 12 residues. The germline V gene encodes CDR1 KGHSH and CDR2 LQKENI. The CDR3 region is CASSSTTGQAFF. For the CDR3, the DNA is TGTGCCAGCTCATCCACGACAGGTCAAGCTTTCTTT.

The V and J genes are TRBV30 and TRBJ1-1, with TRBD1 matching 9 bases. CDR1 is GTSNPN and CDR2 is SVGIG in the germline V gene (reference sequence). The CDR3 runs 14 residues. V lost 3 bases to trimming and J lost 4 bases; unmatched junction nucleotides: 6. CDR3 coding DNA: TGTGCCTGGAGCAAGACAGGGGGTATCACTGAAGCTTTCTTT. Translating gives CAWSKTGGITEAFF. The full variable domain, completed using reference TRBV30 and TRBJ1-1, is SQTIHQWPATLVQPVGSPLSLECTVEGTSNPNLYWYRQAAGRGLQLLFYSVGIGQISSEVPQNLSASRPQDRQFILSSKKLLLSDSGFYLCAWSKTGGITEAFFGQGTRLTVV.

The chain recombines TRBV9 with TRBJ1-4, with TRBD1 matching 8 bases. The CDR3 runs 18 residues. Losses at the gene ends were 3 bases for V and 5 bases for J; bases not matched to a gene: 15. Germline values: CDR1 SGDLS, CDR2 YYNGEE. CDR3 region: CASSDNPRTGTTNEKLFF. The CDR3 DNA reads as TGTGCCAGCAGCGACAACCCCAGGACAGGGACGACAAATGAAAAACTGTTTTTT.

This clone was counted only a few times. This chain joins TRBV27 and TRBJ1-3; 7 positions match TRBD1. This CDR3 is built from 14 residues. Germline lookup yields CDR1 MNHEY and CDR2 SMNVEV (reference sequence). The ends lost 0 bases at V and 8 bases at J; junction bases unmatched: 4. The CDR3 loop is CASSLSQGGDTIYF. In DNA form, the CDR3 reads TGTGCCAGCAGTTTATCCCAGGGGGGAGACACCATATATTTT.

The chain uses TRBV3-1 (or the pseudogene TRBV3-2) and TRBJ1-2; D uncertain. Germline V gene sequence: CDR1 LGHDT, CDR2 YNNKEL (reference sequence). This CDR3 has 13 amino acids. V gave up 4 bases and J gave up 6 bases, with 12 bases separating them. Written as DNA, the CDR3 is TGTGCCAGCAGCCGCGGCGAAGGTCATGGCTACACCTTC. This sequence encodes CASSRGEGHGYTF.

The rearrangement links TRBV24-1 to TRBJ2-3; 10 positions match TRBD1. V lost 3 bases and J lost 2; bases outside the gene matches: 7. The CDR3 is 17 residues long. The germline CDR1 and CDR2 sequences are KGHDR and SFDVKD. CDR3 sequence (DNA): TGTGCCACCAGTGATAATGAGGGACAGGGGCCCACAGATACGCAGTATTTT. This encodes CATSDNEGQGPTDTQYF.

The V gene is TRBV27, the J gene TRBJ2-7, with D possibly being TRBD1 (6 bases). V lost 2 bases and J lost 0, with 8 bases in between. The CDR3 spans 14 residues. Germline V CDR1 and CDR2: MNHEY, SMNVEV (reference sequence). The CDR3 bases are TGTGCCAGCAGTTTAGGCAGGGGCTCCTACGAGCAGTACTTC. Protein sequence: CASSLGRGSYEQYF.

J is TRBJ2-5 and V is TRBV3-1 (or the pseudogene TRBV3-2); tentative D call: TRBD2 (6 bases). The CDR3 spans 16 residues. Trimming took 2 bases from V and 5 from J, leaving 18 bases between them. Germline CDR1 reads LGHDT; CDR2 reads YNNKEL (reference sequence). CDR3 sequence (DNA): TGTGCCAGCAGCCAATTGCGGGGCCTTGGAAGGGAGACCCAGTACTTC. Protein: CASSQLRGLGRETQYF.

V is TRBV3-1 (or the pseudogene TRBV3-2) and J is TRBJ1-1, with a tentative D call TRBD1 (5 bases). The germline V gene encodes CDR1 LGHDT and CDR2 YNNKEL (reference sequence). CDR3 size: 14 residues. Between the trimmed V and J ends, which lost 0 bases and 3 bases, there was a span of 8 bases. CDR3 region: CASSQDGGDTEAFF. In DNA form, the CDR3 reads TGTGCCAGCAGCCAAGATGGAGGGGACACTGAAGCTTTCTTT.

The rearrangement links TRBV27 to TRBJ2-3; 7 nucleotides match TRBD2. CDR3 length: 17 residues. Per germline, CDR1 MNHEY and CDR2 SMNVEV (reference sequence). Losses at the gene ends were 2 bases for V and 7 bases for J; bases not matched to a gene: 15. Here the CDR3 reads CASSLSLIGLGPHTQYF. The CDR3 DNA is TGTGCCAGCAGTTTAAGCTTAATCGGACTAGGTCCGCATACGCAGTATTTT.

The V gene is TRBV7-8, the J gene TRBJ2-3, with D perhaps TRBD2 (5 bases). Between the trimmed V and J ends, which lost 1 base and 4 bases, there was a span of 9 bases. The CDR3 runs 14 residues. The germline gives CDR1 SGHVS, CDR2 FQNEAQ. Here the CDR3 reads CASSLGTSADTQYF. The CDR3 region has the DNA TGTGCCAGCAGCTTAGGCACTAGTGCAGATACGCAGTATTTT.

The table lists this clone with a count of one. This chain joins TRBV13 and TRBJ1-2; D remains ambiguous. Germline V gives CDR1 PRHDT, CDR2 FYEKMQ (reference sequence). The CDR3 has 15 amino acids. The germline V and J ends were trimmed by 0 bases and 4 bases, with 12 bases remaining between them. CDR3 sequence (DNA): TGTGCCAGCAGCTTAGGCGGGGTATCCCCCTATGGCTACACCTTC. It codes for CASSLGGVSPYGYTF. Complete variable domain (other parts from reference TRBV13 and TRBJ1-2): AAGVIQSPRHLIKEKRETATLKCYPIPRHDTVYWYQQGPGQDPQFLISFYEKMQSDKGSIPDRFSAQQFSDYHSELNMSSLELGDSALYFCASSLGGVSPYGYTFGSGTRLTVV.

This chain links TRBV5-1 with TRBJ1-1; 7 bases map to TRBD1. The germline CDR1 and CDR2 sequences are SGHRS and YFSETQ. The CDR3 length is 15 residues. V lost 0 bases to trimming and J lost 5 bases; unmatched junction nucleotides: 7. The CDR3 DNA is TGCGCCAGCAGCTTGGCCACCGGGACAGTGACTGAAGCTTTCTTT. Its protein is CASSLATGTVTEAFF.

This CDR3 reads CASSPSSGTAILNTEAFF. CDR3 sequence (DNA): TGTGCCAGCTCACCGTCCTCCGGGACAGCGATCTTGAACACTGAAGCTTTCTTT. The gene calls are TRBV18 and TRBJ1-1; 7 nucleotides match TRBD1. The CDR3 totals 18 residues. Germline V gene lookup returns CDR1 KGHSH and CDR2 LQKENI. The J segment lost 0 bases and the V segment lost 3 bases, leaving 13 bases of the junction unmatched. The full variable domain, its missing parts supplied by reference TRBV18 and TRBJ1-1, is NAGVMQNPRHLVRRRGQEARLRCSPMKGHSHVYWYRQLPEEGLKFMVYLQKENIIDESGMPKERFSAEFPKEGPSILRIQQVVRGDSAAYFCASSPSSGTAILNTEAFFGQGTRLTVV.